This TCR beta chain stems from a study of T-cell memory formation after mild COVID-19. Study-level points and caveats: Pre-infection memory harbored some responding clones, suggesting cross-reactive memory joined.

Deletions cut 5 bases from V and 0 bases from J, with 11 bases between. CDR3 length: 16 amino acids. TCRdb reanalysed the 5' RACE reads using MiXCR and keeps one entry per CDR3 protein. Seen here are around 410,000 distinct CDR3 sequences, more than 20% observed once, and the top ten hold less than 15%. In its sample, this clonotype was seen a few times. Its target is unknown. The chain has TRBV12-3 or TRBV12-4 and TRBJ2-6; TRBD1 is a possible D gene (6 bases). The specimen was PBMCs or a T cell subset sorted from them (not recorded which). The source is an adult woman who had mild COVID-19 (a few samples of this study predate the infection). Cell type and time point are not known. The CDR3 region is CASSPQGHSGANVLTF. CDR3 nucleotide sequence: TGTGCCAGCAGTCCACAGGGCCACTCTGGGGCCAACGTCCTGACTTTC.